This T cell receptor (beta chain) is drawn from a study of molecular identifiers for immune sequencing clone quantification. Using 10%, 30% or 50% RNA, naive CD8 libraries were derived from around 20,000 to 1,000,000 sorted cells. Using a CD8+CD4-CCR7+CD45RA+ phenotype, naive CD8 T cells were sorted. This CDR3 region has 17 residues. V lost 3 bases to trimming and J lost 2 bases, with 17 bases between them. The germline V gene encodes CDR1 SGDLS and CDR2 YYNGEE. This clonotype was seen ten or more times. Its antigen is undetermined. In preparing bulk TCR libraries, previously described methods and listed TCR primers were used. From the PCR reads, TCRdb called clonotypes with MiXCR, one entry per CDR3 protein. The sample yields some 41,000 distinct CDR3 sequences, 24% seen once. Study-wide results and limits: Amid approximately 1 million naive cells, spiked Jurkat TCR RNA from one cell was reportedly still detectable.

V and J are TRBV9 and TRBJ2-2; D perhaps matches TRBD1 (7 bases). The sequenced sample consisted of naive CD8+ T cells from blood, with Jurkat cell RNA spiked in. The subset here: FACS-sorted CD8+CD4-CCR7+CD45RA+ naive T cells. The clonotype originates from a human donor in good health. Some libraries in this study had Jurkat cell RNA spiked in. Here the CDR3 reads CASSGRRQGGNTGELFF. The DNA for the CDR3 is TGTGCCAGCAGCGGACGTCGGCAGGGGGGAAACACCGGGGAGCTGTTTTTT.